This T cell receptor (beta chain) originates from a study of blood T cell repertoires in COVID-19. Germline CDR1 is MNHEY and CDR2 is SVGEGT. Trimming took 4 bases from V and 2 from J; bases not matched to a gene: 10. The length of the CDR3 is 16 residues. In the original analysis: Counts of nucleated cells, estimated from reference gene primer amplification, were obtained. Sequencing was performed with immunoSEQ multiplex PCR; in TCRdb, only in-frame clones are kept and a portion is missing. That table furnishes V, J and clone size, whereas the DNA furnished D and trimming. Of some 180,000 clones listed, roughly four fifths are singletons.

The chain recombines TRBV6-2 or TRBV6-3 with TRBJ1-1, with TRBD1 matching 7 bases. Sequences were obtained from peripheral blood. This clonotype was obtained from a human donor in a cohort sampled during active COVID-19. The CDR3 nucleotides are TGTGCCAGCAGTTTGACTCGGGACAGCCTAAACACTGAAGCTTTCTTT. Translation gives CASSLTRDSLNTEAFF.